This entry lists 18 T cell receptor beta chains sequenced from one sample in a study of regulatory T cells in long-lasting Graves disease. With iRepertoire HTBI primers and Arm-PCR of CDR3 regions, TCR beta libraries were built. MiXCR was run by TCRdb on the multiplex PCR reads, yielding one entry per CDR3 protein. Of roughly 530,000 distinct CDR3 sequences in the sample, roughly 15% are singletons; the top ten hold 20% to 25%. Sample time point: newly diagnosed GD, antithyroid drugs for less than 3 months. Construction of the TCR library relied on RNA isolated from PBMCs. These data were also reused for a study on T cells in Graves' hyperthyroidism and ophthalmopathy.

The sequences come from peripheral blood mononuclear cells (PBMCs), collected at new diagnosis, from a patient treated with antithyroid drugs. The source of these receptors is a woman aged 35-65 years with Graves disease.

The V gene is TRBV19, the J gene TRBJ1-2, with a possible D match to TRBD1 (6 bases). Trimming took off 3 bases at V and 1 base at J, with 12 bases between the two ends. The V gene's germline CDR1 is LNHDA and CDR2 SQIVND (reference sequence). This CDR3 has 15 residues. The CDR3 sequence: CASSMVGQSNYGYTF. The CDR3 DNA reads as TGTGCCAGTAGTATGGTAGGACAGAGTAACTATGGCTACACCTTC.

The chain uses TRBV14 and TRBJ1-6; possible D gene TRBD1, 6 bases. The CDR3 is 14 amino acids. Per germline, CDR1 SGHDN and CDR2 FVKESK. V was clipped by 5 bases and J by 10 bases, with 15 bases between them. The CDR3 loop reads CASSTQGVSSPLHF. The CDR3 DNA follows: TGTGCCAGCAGCACACAGGGAGTCAGCTCACCCCTCCACTTT.

This clonotype has only one observation. This chain uses TRBV7-2 with TRBJ1-5; D is possibly TRBD1 (5 bases). From germline, CDR1 is SGHTA and CDR2 FQGNSA. Trimming pared 1 base from V and 6 bases from J, leaving 13 bases between. The CDR3 covers 15 residues. CDR3 DNA: TGTGCCAGCAGCTTAGATGGGGGATTAGCTCAGCCCCAGCATTTT. Translation gives CASSLDGGLAQPQHF.

This clonotype was observed a few times. The CDR3 nucleotides read TGTGCCAGCAGTCCACGGACAGGGGGCGCGGGTGGCTACACCTTC. Amino acids: CASSPRTGGAGGYTF. The chain recombines TRBV12-3 or TRBV12-4 with TRBJ1-2; 11 bases fit TRBD1. V shed 5 bases, J shed 7 bases, and the junction held 9 bases outside the gene matches. The CDR3 has 15 amino acids.

In its sample, this clonotype was seen a few times. This chain links TRBV12-3 or TRBV12-4 with TRBJ1-2; D perhaps matches TRBD1 (6 bases). Between the trimmed V and J ends, which lost 6 bases and 3 bases, there was a span of 11 bases. This CDR3 has 13 amino acids. This CDR3 reads CASRTDSHYGYTF. The CDR3 DNA sequence: TGTGCCAGCAGAACGGACAGTCACTATGGCTACACCTTC.

Concerning this clonotype: One base separates it from a far larger clone, so it is likely a read error. The V and J genes are TRBV5-1 and TRBJ1-1, with unresolved D. CDR1 is SGHRS, CDR2 YFSETQ, per germline. This CDR3 comprises 15 residues. In DNA, the CDR3 is TGTGCCAACAGCCTCAAGGATACGCGGGCCACTGAAGCTTTCTTT. Translation: CANSLKDTRATEAFF.

This clonotype has just a few counts. V and J are TRBV15 and TRBJ1-2; a possible D gene is TRBD1 (6 bases). The CDR3 is 12 amino acids. Trimming took 5 bases from V and 4 from J, leaving 8 bases between them. CDR1 LNHNV and CDR2 YYDKDF come from the germline V gene (reference sequence). DNA of the CDR3: TGTGCCACCAGCGGAGGGGGCTATGGCTACACCTTC. Protein: CATSGGGYGYTF.

At least ten counts were recorded for this clonotype. The chain joins TRBV7-8 to TRBJ2-3; no definite D call. In germline, CDR1 is SGHVS, CDR2 FQNEAQ. The CDR3 consists of 14 residues. The V gene lost 3 bases and the J gene lost 4 bases, with 11 bases spanning the gap. CDR3 residues: CASSFFQKADTQYF. The CDR3 DNA reads TGTGCCAGCAGCTTTTTCCAAAAGGCAGATACGCAGTATTTT.

This clonotype was seen a handful of times. The gene calls are TRBV3-1 and TRBJ1-6, with a possible D match to TRBD1 (6 bases). In germline, CDR1 is LGHDT, CDR2 YNNKEL (reference sequence). V was pared by 5 bases and J by 7 bases, with 15 bases between. This CDR3 has 15 amino acids. DNA of the CDR3: TGTGCCAGCAGCGGCGGGGGGGCGCCGAATTCACCCCTCCACTTT. Its translation is CASSGGGAPNSPLHF.

In this sample, this clonotype turned up many times. This sequence joins TRBV19 and TRBJ1-5; D possibly corresponds to TRBD1 (5 bases). The CDR3 sequence is 17 residues long. The germline V gene has CDR1 LNHDA and CDR2 SQIVND (reference sequence). V lost 4 bases, J lost 3 bases, and 19 bases lay in between. CDR3 bases: TGTGCCAGTAGTAAGGGACGGGACCTCGGGCTCAATCAGCCCCAGCATTTT. Translating gives CASSKGRDLGLNQPQHF.

This clonotype was seen only a few times. The rearrangement links TRBV6-1 to TRBJ2-7; the D call may be TRBD1 or TRBD2 (5 bases each). Trimming left V 6 bases short and J 0 bases short, with 9 bases between. The germline V gene encodes CDR1 MNHNS and CDR2 SASEGT. The CDR3 contains 13 residues. CDR3 sequence: CASSGDLSYEQYF. CDR3 DNA sequence: TGTGCCAGCAGCGGGGACCTCTCCTACGAGCAGTACTTC.

The gene calls are TRBV4-1 and TRBJ2-7, with D perhaps matching TRBD1 (6 bases). V was trimmed by 1 base and J by 1 base, leaving 11 bases between them. CDR3 length equals 15 residues. Per germline, CDR1 MGHRA and CDR2 YSYEKL. In DNA form, the CDR3 reads TGCGCCAGCAGCCAAGGAACAGGGACGTCCTACGAGCAGTACTTC. This encodes CASSQGTGTSYEQYF.

About this clonotype: This may come from a read error, since a much larger clone is one base off. The chain employs TRBV11-2 and TRBJ2-7; 9 bases line up with TRBD1. Germline V gene sequence: CDR1 SGHAT, CDR2 FQNNGV. V lost 4 bases and J lost 5; bases outside the gene matches: 6. The CDR3 has 14 amino acids. The CDR3 DNA follows: TGTGCCAGCAGCTCCCCGGGACAGGGCCACGAGCAGTACTTC. Its protein is CASSSPGQGHEQYF. The entire variable domain, with the rest obtained from reference TRBV11-2 and TRBJ2-7, is as follows: EAGVAQSPRYKIIEKRQSVAFWCNPISGHATLYWYQQILGQGPKLLIQFQNNGVVDDSQLPKDRFSAERLKGVDSTLKIQPAKLEDSAVYLCASSSPGQGHEQYFGPGTRLTVT.

The chain uses TRBV25-1 and TRBJ2-2, with D maybe TRBD1 (5 bases). Trimming pared 7 bases from V and 7 bases from J, leaving 13 bases between. CDR1 is MGHDK and CDR2 is SYGVNS in the germline V gene. CDR3 length: 13 residues. DNA of the CDR3: TGTGCCAGCAACCCCCTAGGGGACGGGGAGCTGTTTTTT. It encodes CASNPLGDGELFF.

V usage is TRBV20-1 and J usage is TRBJ2-3; TRBD1 aligns across 10 bases. Germline CDR1 is DFQATT and CDR2 is SNEGSKA (reference sequence). Unmatched junction bases numbered 11, after V lost 6 bases and J lost 5 bases. CDR3 length equals 15 residues. The CDR3, as DNA: TGCAGTGCCAGCCCAGACAGGGGGCATGGAGATACGCAGTATTTT. It is translated as CSASPDRGHGDTQYF.

In its sample, this clonotype was seen many times. V gene TRBV12-3 or TRBV12-4 combines with J gene TRBJ1-2; D remains ambiguous. Trimming removed 5 bases at V and 6 bases at J, with 10 bases between. The CDR3 totals 12 residues. CDR3 DNA sequence: TGTGCCAGCAGTCACCCCCTCGATGGCTACACCTTC. Its protein product is CASSHPLDGYTF.

This clonotype showed up many times. This chain uses TRBV3-1 with TRBJ1-6; D unresolved. V lost 0 bases to trimming and J lost 7 bases, with 13 bases between them. CDR1 is LGHDT and CDR2 is YNNKEL in the germline V gene (reference sequence). There are 16 residues in the CDR3. CDR3 protein: CASSQEGGIGNSPLHF. In DNA, the CDR3 is TGTGCCAGCAGCCAAGAGGGAGGGATTGGAAATTCACCCCTCCACTTT.

This clonotype occurred many times. This chain joins TRBV12-3 or TRBV12-4 and TRBJ1-3; TRBD1 agrees at 7 bases. There are 15 residues in the CDR3. Losses at the gene ends were 6 bases for V and 9 bases for J; bases not matched to a gene: 14. CDR3 coding DNA: TGTGCCAGCAGACCTCGGACAGGTTGGGAAATCACCATATATTTT. Translated: CASRPRTGWEITIYF.